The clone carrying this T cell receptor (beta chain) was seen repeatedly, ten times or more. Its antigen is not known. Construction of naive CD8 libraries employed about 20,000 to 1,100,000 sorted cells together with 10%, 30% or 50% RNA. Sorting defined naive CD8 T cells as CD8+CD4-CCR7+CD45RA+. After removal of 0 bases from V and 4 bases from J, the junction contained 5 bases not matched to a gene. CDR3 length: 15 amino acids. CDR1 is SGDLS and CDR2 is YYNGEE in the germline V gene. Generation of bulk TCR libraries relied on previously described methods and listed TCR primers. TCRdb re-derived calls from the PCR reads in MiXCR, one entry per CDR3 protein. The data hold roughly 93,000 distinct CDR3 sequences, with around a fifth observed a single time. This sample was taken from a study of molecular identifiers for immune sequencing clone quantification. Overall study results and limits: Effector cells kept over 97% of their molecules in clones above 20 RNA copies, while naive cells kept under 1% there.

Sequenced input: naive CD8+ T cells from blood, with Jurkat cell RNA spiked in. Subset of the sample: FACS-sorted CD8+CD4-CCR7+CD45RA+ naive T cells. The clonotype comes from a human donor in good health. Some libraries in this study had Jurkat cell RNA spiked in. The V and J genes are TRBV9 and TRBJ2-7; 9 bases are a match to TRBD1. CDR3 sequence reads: CASSVGGQGRYEQYF. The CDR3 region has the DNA TGTGCCAGCAGCGTAGGGGGACAGGGAAGGTACGAGCAGTACTTC.